Presented here are 21 T cell receptor beta chains from one specimen sequenced in a study of T cell responses to AZD1222 COVID-19 vaccine. Libraries were prepared by immunoSEQ multiplex PCR; TCRdb keeps only in-frame clonotypes and omits some of them. The sample contains about 170,000 clones, 80% to 95% of which appear only once. The source was peripheral blood, collected on day 0 of AZD1222 vaccination. The receptor set was obtained from an adult in good health.

This chain connects TRBV5-6 to TRBJ2-7; tentatively, D is TRBD2 (5 bases). The CDR3 totals 16 residues. The germline gives CDR1 SGHDT, CDR2 YYEEEE. Trimming removed 3 bases from V and 0 bases from J, with 16 bases in between. This CDR3 reads CASSWRAGRSSYEQYF. CDR3 sequence (DNA): TGTGCCAGCAGCTGGCGGGCAGGAAGGAGCTCCTACGAGCAGTACTTC.

The J gene is TRBJ2-4, the V gene TRBV3-1 (or the pseudogene TRBV3-2); D not resolved. This CDR3 has 12 residues. CDR1 and CDR2 from the germline V gene are LGHDT and YNNKEL (reference sequence). The V end lost 6 bases, the J end lost 0 bases, and 3 bases lay between the germline ends. DNA of the CDR3: TGTGCCAGCAGTTTAGCCAAAAACATTCAGTACTTC. Encoded protein: CASSLAKNIQYF.

This clone was found a few times. V is TRBV11-2 and J is TRBJ2-1; no definite D call. V was clipped by 5 bases and J by 6 bases, with 17 bases between them. CDR1 and CDR2 from the germline V gene are SGHAT and FQNNGV. CDR3 size: 15 residues. The chain's CDR3 is CASSQINTVANEQFF. In nucleotides, the CDR3 is TGTGCCAGCAGCCAAATTAATACAGTCGCCAATGAGCAGTTCTTC.

The chain carries TRBV6-4 and TRBJ2-7; the match to TRBD1 covers 7 bases. The CDR3 is 14 amino acids. Per the germline V gene, CDR1 is MRHNA and CDR2 is SNTAGT. V trimming: 5 bases; J trimming: 0 bases; junction bases outside the gene matches: 4. CDR3 sequence (DNA): TGTGCCAGCAGTCGAGGGACAGACTCCTACGAGCAGTACTTC. It codes for CASSRGTDSYEQYF.

This rearrangement joins TRBV20-1 to TRBJ2-7, with D perhaps matching TRBD1 or TRBD2 (5 bases each). The CDR3 has 16 residues. Germline V CDR1 and CDR2: DFQATT, SNEGSKA (reference sequence). V lost 3 bases to trimming and J lost 4 bases, with 22 bases between them. The CDR3 spells CSASSLGTGAGYEQYF. The CDR3 bases are TGCAGTGCTAGTAGCTTAGGAACCGGGGCTGGGTACGAGCAGTACTTC.

The chain carries TRBV6-5 and TRBJ1-2, with 7 bases that match TRBD1. Germline V lookup: CDR1 MNHEY, CDR2 SVGAGI. V trimming: 0 bases; J trimming: 7 bases; junction bases outside the gene matches: 5. This CDR3 has 14 residues. The CDR3 spells CASSYSGQASGYTF. CDR3 DNA: TGTGCCAGCAGTTACTCCGGACAGGCGAGTGGCTACACCTTC.

This clone was picked up a small number of times. The chain combines TRBV30 with TRBJ1-1; D is unclear. The V gene's germline CDR1 is GTSNPN and CDR2 SVGIG (reference sequence). Trimming cost V 2 bases and J 4 bases, with 11 bases left between them. The length of the CDR3 is 13 residues. The CDR3 spells CAWSLGGFTEAFF. DNA of the CDR3: TGTGCCTGGAGTTTGGGTGGGTTCACTGAAGCTTTCTTT.

The chain uses TRBV6-5 and TRBJ1-2; no clear D gene. This CDR3 is 13 amino acids long. Germline assignment: CDR1 MNHEY and CDR2 SVGAGI. Trimming took off 0 bases at V and 8 bases at J, with 10 bases between the two ends. CDR3 nucleotides: TGTGCCAGCAGTTACTCGGGATATAGAGGCTACACCTTC. The encoded protein is CASSYSGYRGYTF.

This rearrangement joins TRBV4-1 to TRBJ2-5, with no clear D. The CDR3 is 15 amino acids. Germline V gene sequence: CDR1 MGHRA, CDR2 YSYEKL. Deletions cut 0 bases from V and 8 bases from J, with 16 bases between. CDR3 nucleotide sequence: TGCGCCAGCAGCCAAGACGACTGGTATCTATTAACCCAGTACTTC. Amino acid sequence: CASSQDDWYLLTQYF.

The chain carries TRBV5-1 and TRBJ2-3; TRBD1 matches 8 bases. This CDR3 spans 13 amino acids. Germline trimming cut 7 bases from V and 6 bases from J; bases unmatched to any gene: 7. Per germline, CDR1 SGHRS and CDR2 YFSETQ. This chain's CDR3 is CASSDRDGDTQYF. Here the CDR3 DNA reads TGCGCCAGCTCGGACAGGGATGGGGATACGCAGTATTTT. The full variable domain, with the rest looked up from reference TRBV5-1 and TRBJ2-3, is KAGVTQTPRYLIKTRGQQVTLSCSPISGHRSVSWYQQTPGQGLQFLFEYFSETQRNKGNFPGRFSGRQFSNSRSEMNVSTLELGDSALYLCASSDRDGDTQYFGPGTRLTVL.

This clone occurred once. The chain joins TRBV10-3 to TRBJ1-2; 10 bases match TRBD1. Germline trimming cut 8 bases from V and 2 bases from J; bases unmatched to any gene: 5. CDR3 length: 14 residues. Germline assignment: CDR1 ENHRY and CDR2 SYGVKD. The DNA of the CDR3 is TGTGCCATCCGAGGGACAGGGGAAAACTATGGCTACACCTTC. Encoded protein: CAIRGTGENYGYTF.

The chain couples TRBV18 to TRBJ1-6; 7 nucleotides line up with TRBD1. The V gene end was trimmed by 3 bases and the J gene end by 7 bases; junction bases not matched to a gene: 6. There are 15 residues in the CDR3. Germline CDR1 KGHSH, CDR2 LQKENI. The CDR3 region has the DNA TGTGCCAGCTCACCCTGGGACAGCCTAAATTCACCCCTCCACTTT. Protein product: CASSPWDSLNSPLHF.

This chain uses TRBV10-1 with TRBJ2-5; D uncertain. The CDR3 loop spans 15 amino acids. The V gene's germline CDR1 is WNHNN and CDR2 SYGVQD (reference sequence). With 8 bases removed from V and 2 bases from J, the gap between germline ends came to 18 bases. The CDR3 loop is CASARPSLPQETQYF. In DNA, the CDR3 is TGCGCCAGCGCCAGGCCCTCTCTACCTCAAGAGACCCAGTACTTC.

In this sample, this clone turned up once. This chain connects TRBV5-1 to TRBJ1-2; the D is unclear. There are 15 residues in the CDR3. Between the trimmed V and J ends, which lost 4 bases and 4 bases, there was a span of 17 bases. The V gene's germline CDR1 is SGHRS and CDR2 YFSETQ. The CDR3 loop reads CASSLPFSDPYGYTF. The CDR3 coding sequence is TGCGCCAGCAGCCTTCCTTTTTCGGATCCCTATGGCTACACCTTC. Drawing the rest from reference TRBV5-1 and TRBJ1-2, the complete variable domain is KAGVTQTPRYLIKTRGQQVTLSCSPISGHRSVSWYQQTPGQGLQFLFEYFSETQRNKGNFPGRFSGRQFSNSRSEMNVSTLELGDSALYLCASSLPFSDPYGYTFGSGTRLTVV.

This clone occurred once. The chain joins TRBV5-1 to TRBJ2-2; 8 nucleotides match TRBD2. There are 14 residues in the CDR3. V trimming: 7 bases; J trimming: 2 bases; junction bases outside the gene matches: 4. Germline V CDR1 and CDR2: SGHRS, YFSETQ. The CDR3 loop is CASGIAGNTGELFF. In DNA form, the CDR3 reads TGCGCCAGCGGAATAGCGGGAAACACCGGGGAGCTGTTTTTT.

V and J are TRBV2 and TRBJ1-4; D is perhaps TRBD1 (5 bases). The germline gives CDR1 SNHLY, CDR2 FYNNEI. This CDR3 has 14 amino acids. V dropped 6 bases and J dropped 8 bases, with 16 bases sitting between them. CDR3: CASRATDISEKLFF. In DNA, the CDR3 is TGTGCCAGCAGAGCGACAGATATCTCCGAAAAACTGTTTTTT.

The V call is TRBV5-6, the J call TRBJ2-1; D not resolved. The germline gives CDR1 SGHDT, CDR2 YYEEEE. The CDR3 runs to 15 residues. V shed 3 bases and J shed 5 bases, with 15 bases lying between them. The CDR3 coding sequence is TGTGCCAGCAGCTGGGTGGCCAGCAGTCACAATGAGCAGTTCTTC. Its protein is CASSWVASSHNEQFF.

V usage is TRBV6-5 and J usage is TRBJ2-3; 11 bases are shared with TRBD2. J gave up 5 bases and V 6 bases, and 7 bases lay outside the gene matches. From germline, CDR1 is MNHEY and CDR2 SVGAGI. CDR3 size: 15 residues. The CDR3 nucleotides read TGTGCCAGCAGGAGTAGCGGGAGGGCCGGAGATACGCAGTATTTT. Its protein product is CASRSSGRAGDTQYF.

In its sample, this clone was seen once. The gene calls are TRBV2 and TRBJ2-1, with D uncertain. The CDR3 has 15 amino acids. In germline, CDR1 is SNHLY, CDR2 FYNNEI. V was trimmed by 6 bases and J by 6 bases, leaving 18 bases between them. The CDR3 DNA reads as TGTGCCAGCAGGGGCGAGCTGGTTCGAACCAATGAGCAGTTCTTC. Translating gives CASRGELVRTNEQFF. The entire variable domain, with the rest obtained from reference TRBV2 and TRBJ2-1, is as follows: EPEVTQTPSHQVTQMGQEVILRCVPISNHLYFYWYRQILGQKVEFLVSFYNNEISEKSEIFDDQFSVERPDGSNFTLKIRSTKLEDSAMYFCASRGELVRTNEQFFGPGTRLTVL.

The V and J genes are TRBV5-1 and TRBJ1-1; D possibly corresponds to TRBD1 (6 bases). V gave up 6 bases and J gave up 4 bases, with 19 bases separating them. The CDR3 contains 15 residues. Germline V gene sequence: CDR1 SGHRS, CDR2 YFSETQ. CDR3 coding DNA: TGCGCCAGCACCCTTCCGGGGGGGGGCGGCACTGAAGCTTTCTTT. It encodes CASTLPGGGGTEAFF.

The gene calls are TRBV19 and TRBJ1-1, with D possibly TRBD1 on 5 matching bases. Germline CDR1 and CDR2: LNHDA and SQIVND (reference sequence). The CDR3 length is 14 residues. V dropped 9 bases and J dropped 3 bases, with 17 bases sitting between them. CDR3 sequence: CASRARGIDTEAFF. The CDR3 DNA reads TGTGCCAGCAGGGCCCGGGGTATAGACACTGAAGCTTTCTTT.